The clone carrying this T cell receptor (beta chain) appeared many times. The antigen remains undetermined. This entry belongs to a study of T cell repertoires in cytomegalovirus infection. TCRdb re-called the reads with MiXCR, one entry per CDR3 protein. The table records roughly 570,000 distinct CDR3 sequences, 35% to 50% of them present only once. General study results and limits: Identification of carriers of CMV plus the relevant HLA was achieved through cumulative public TCR beta family frequency.

Looked up from germline, CDR1 is SGHVS and CDR2 is FNYEAQ. The CDR3 length is 14 residues. The V end lost 5 bases, the J end lost 7 bases, and 12 bases lay between the germline ends. The rearrangement joins TRBV7-6 to TRBJ1-6, with a possible D match to TRBD1 (5 bases). The sequence was collected from a human donor in good health (CMV status not recorded). Some clones in this sample may be carry-over from other donors' samples. Sequencing was performed on cultured PBMCs, taken from culture after CMV antigen stimulation. The CDR3 loop reads CASSVTGGNSPLHF. CDR3 in DNA: TGTGCCAGCAGCGTCACCGGGGGGAATTCACCCCTCCACTTT.